The sequence of this T cell receptor (beta chain) was determined in a study of cytomegalovirus exposure and HLA in healthy donors. Study results and caveats: The study designated 164 TCR beta chains cytomegalovirus-associated. Among TCR beta chains of equal frequency, HLA-associated ones were more clonally expanded in a later analysis. In a later analysis, productive TCRs from donors in an Asian-associated ancestry cluster reportedly carried fewer N-insertions than the cohort mean. Reports showed the classifier diagnosing cytomegalovirus status with high specificity and sensitivity.

Germline V CDR1 and CDR2: SGHRS, YFSETQ. The CDR3 consists of 15 residues. The V gene lost 0 bases and the J gene lost 5 bases, with 11 bases spanning the gap. Notes on this clone: What it binds is unknown.

The PCR employed 60 Vbeta primers together with 13 Jbeta primers. Produced via immunoSEQ multiplex PCR; TCRdb's table is partial and in-frame only. The profile shows approximately 100,000 clones, more than 60% of them singletons. The sequence came from a man aged 35 to 55 in good health and CMV-seronegative. The chain has TRBV5-1 and TRBJ2-2, with a tentative D call TRBD1 (5 bases). Sequenced sample: PBMCs. The CDR3 sequence is CASSLEGLGTGELFF. The CDR3 bases are TGCGCCAGCAGCTTGGAGGGGTTGGGGACCGGGGAGCTGTTTTTT.